This TCR beta chain was captured in a study of blood T cell repertoires in COVID-19. Study details: The United States, Italy and Spain provided the acute and convalescent COVID-19 samples.

Trimming took off 4 bases at V and 4 bases at J, with 16 bases between the two ends. CDR3 length: 16 residues. Germline V gene data show CDR1 as SGHTA and CDR2 as FQGNSA. The authors' processing: Nucleated cell counts were estimated from reference gene primer amplification. The repertoire was sequenced with immunoSEQ multiplex PCR; TCRdb's copy has only in-frame clones and lacks some. That table supplies the V and J calls and clone size; D and trimming were determined from the DNA. The sample consists of roughly 300,000 clones, around 87% of them appearing once. Two negative PCRs, clearance, or symptom resolution characterized the recovered Cohort 3 donors.

The TCR was taken from a young woman who had recovered from COVID-19. Sequencing input: PBMCs or T cells enriched from blood (not recorded which). The V call is TRBV7-2, the J call TRBJ1-4, with D maybe TRBD1 (5 bases). The CDR3 loop is CASSSLGGGGNEKLFF. The CDR3 bases are TGTGCCAGCAGCTCCTTGGGCGGGGGTGGTAATGAAAAACTGTTTTTT.